This T cell receptor (beta chain) was sequenced during a study of shared T cell receptors in the human thymus. The data were produced by immunoSEQ multiplex PCR, yet TCRdb's version contains in-frame clones alone and is incomplete. This table has hundreds of thousands of clones, approximately 85% appearing once. V gave up 5 bases and J gave up 3 bases, with 11 bases separating them. Germline CDR1 and CDR2: LNHDA and SQIVND (reference sequence). The length of the CDR3 is 14 residues. This sample was also put to use in a study of human thymus T cells. That source notes: Resections were taken during corrective heart surgery, and the thymus tissue came from these. Biased V and J segment usage appeared in thymus and peripheral blood. Unrelated individuals had highly overlapping thymic repertoires, as reported in related research.

Sequenced sample: thymocytes. The sequence was obtained from a girl younger than two with a congenital heart defect. The V call is TRBV19, the J call TRBJ1-5; D is unclear. The CDR3 spells CASSLGLVNQPQHF. For the CDR3, the DNA is TGTGCCAGTAGTTTAGGGCTAGTCAATCAGCCCCAGCATTTT.